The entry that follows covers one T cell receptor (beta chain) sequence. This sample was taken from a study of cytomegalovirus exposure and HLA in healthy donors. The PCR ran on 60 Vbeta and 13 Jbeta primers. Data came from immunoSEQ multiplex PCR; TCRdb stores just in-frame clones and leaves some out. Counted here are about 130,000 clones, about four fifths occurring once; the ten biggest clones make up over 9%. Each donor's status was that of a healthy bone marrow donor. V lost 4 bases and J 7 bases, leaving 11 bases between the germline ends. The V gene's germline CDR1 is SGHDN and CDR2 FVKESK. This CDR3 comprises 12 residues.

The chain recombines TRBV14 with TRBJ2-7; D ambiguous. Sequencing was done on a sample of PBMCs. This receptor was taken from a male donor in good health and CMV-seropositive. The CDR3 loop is CASSPNLWEQYF. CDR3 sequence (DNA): TGTGCCAGCAGCCCTAACCTGTGGGAGCAGTACTTC. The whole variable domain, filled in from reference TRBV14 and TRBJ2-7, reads EAGVTQFPSHSVIEKGQTVTLRCDPISGHDNLYWYRRVMGKEIKFLLHFVKESKQDESGMPNNRFLAERTGGTYSTLKVQPAELEDSGVYFCASSPNLWEQYFGPGTRLTVT.